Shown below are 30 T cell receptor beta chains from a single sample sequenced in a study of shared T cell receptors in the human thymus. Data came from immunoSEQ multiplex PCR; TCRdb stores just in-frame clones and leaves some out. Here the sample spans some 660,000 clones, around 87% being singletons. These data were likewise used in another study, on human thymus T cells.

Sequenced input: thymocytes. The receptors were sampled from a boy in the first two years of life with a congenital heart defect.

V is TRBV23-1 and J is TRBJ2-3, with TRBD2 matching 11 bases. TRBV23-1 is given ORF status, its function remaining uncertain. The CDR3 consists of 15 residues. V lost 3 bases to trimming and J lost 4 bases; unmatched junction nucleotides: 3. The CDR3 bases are TGCGCCAGCAGTCAGACTAGCGGGATCGCAGATACGCAGTATTTT. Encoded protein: CASSQTSGIADTQYF.

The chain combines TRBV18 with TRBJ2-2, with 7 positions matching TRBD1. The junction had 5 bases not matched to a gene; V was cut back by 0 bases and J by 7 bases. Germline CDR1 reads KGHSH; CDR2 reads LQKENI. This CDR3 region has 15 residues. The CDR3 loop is CASSPPVQGDGELFF. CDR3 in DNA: TGTGCCAGCTCACCACCGGTTCAGGGGGACGGGGAGCTGTTTTTT.

The CDR3 nucleotides are TGCGCCAGCAGCCCGACTCCGGGACAGGGAGTTTATGGCTACACCTTC. Translated: CASSPTPGQGVYGYTF. The rearrangement links TRBV5-1 to TRBJ1-2; 9 nucleotides agree with TRBD1. The CDR3 is made up of 16 amino acids. V was pared by 4 bases and J by 5 bases, with 12 bases of the junction left unmatched. In germline, CDR1 is SGHRS, CDR2 YFSETQ.

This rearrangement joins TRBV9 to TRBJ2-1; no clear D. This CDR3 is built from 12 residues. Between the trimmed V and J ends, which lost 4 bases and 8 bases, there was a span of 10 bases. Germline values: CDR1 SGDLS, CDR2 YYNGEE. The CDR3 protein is CASSSRSHEQFF. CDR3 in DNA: TGTGCCAGCAGCTCCCGTTCTCATGAGCAGTTCTTC.

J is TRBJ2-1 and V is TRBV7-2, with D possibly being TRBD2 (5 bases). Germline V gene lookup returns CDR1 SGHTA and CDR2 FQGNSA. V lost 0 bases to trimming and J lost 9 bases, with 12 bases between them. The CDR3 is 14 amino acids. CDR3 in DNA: TGTGCCAGCAGCTTAGCGAGGGAAGGGTCTGAGCAGTTCTTC. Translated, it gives CASSLAREGSEQFF. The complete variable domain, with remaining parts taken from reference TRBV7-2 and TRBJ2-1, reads GAGVSQSPSNKVTEKGKDVELRCDPISGHTALYWYRQSLGQGLEFLIYFQGNSAPDKSGLPSDRFSAERTGGSVSTLTIQRTQQEDSAVYLCASSLAREGSEQFFGPGTRLTVL.

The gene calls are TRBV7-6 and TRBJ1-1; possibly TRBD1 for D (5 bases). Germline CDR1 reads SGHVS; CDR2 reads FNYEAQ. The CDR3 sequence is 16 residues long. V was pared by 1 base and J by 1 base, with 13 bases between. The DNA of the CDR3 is TGTGCCAGCAGCTTAGGGGGAACTCAGGGGAACACTGAAGCTTTCTTT. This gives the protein CASSLGGTQGNTEAFF.

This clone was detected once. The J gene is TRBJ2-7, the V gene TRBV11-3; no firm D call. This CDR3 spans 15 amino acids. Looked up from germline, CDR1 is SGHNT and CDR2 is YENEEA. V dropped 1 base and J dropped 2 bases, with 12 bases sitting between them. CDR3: CASSLGPSLAYEQYF. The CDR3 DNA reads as TGTGCCAGCAGCTTAGGCCCGTCACTCGCCTACGAGCAGTACTTC.

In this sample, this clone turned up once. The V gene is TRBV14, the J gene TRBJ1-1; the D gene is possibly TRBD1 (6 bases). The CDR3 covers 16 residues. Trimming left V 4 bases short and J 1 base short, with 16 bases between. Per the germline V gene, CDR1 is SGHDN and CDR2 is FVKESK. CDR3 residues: CASSLKQGKTNTEAFF. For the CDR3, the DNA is TGTGCCAGCAGCCTCAAACAGGGAAAAACGAACACTGAAGCTTTCTTT.

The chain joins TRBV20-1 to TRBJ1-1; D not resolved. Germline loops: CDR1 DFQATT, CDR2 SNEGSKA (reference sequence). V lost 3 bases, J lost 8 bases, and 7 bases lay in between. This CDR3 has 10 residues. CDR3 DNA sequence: TGCAGTGCTAGGTTTCTCGAAGCTTTCTTT. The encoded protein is CSARFLEAFF.

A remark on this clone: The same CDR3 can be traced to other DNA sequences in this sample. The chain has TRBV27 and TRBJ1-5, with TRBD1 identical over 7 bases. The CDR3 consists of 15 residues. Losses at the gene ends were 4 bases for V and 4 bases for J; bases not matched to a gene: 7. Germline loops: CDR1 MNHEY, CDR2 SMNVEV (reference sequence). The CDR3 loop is CASSYRQGLNQPQHF. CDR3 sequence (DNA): TGTGCCAGCAGTTATAGACAGGGACTGAATCAGCCCCAGCATTTT.

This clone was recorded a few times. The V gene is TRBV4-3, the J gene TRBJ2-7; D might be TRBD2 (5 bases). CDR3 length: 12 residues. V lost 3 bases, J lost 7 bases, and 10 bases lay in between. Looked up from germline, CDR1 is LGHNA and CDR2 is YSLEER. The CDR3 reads CASSQGPGEQYF. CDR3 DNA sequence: TGCGCCAGCAGCCAGGGTCCGGGGGAGCAGTACTTC.

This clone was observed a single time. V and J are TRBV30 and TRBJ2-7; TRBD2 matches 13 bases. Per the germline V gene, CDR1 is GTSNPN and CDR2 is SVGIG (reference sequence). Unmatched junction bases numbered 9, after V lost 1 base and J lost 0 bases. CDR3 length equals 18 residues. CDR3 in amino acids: CAWSEFGLAGDYSYEQYF. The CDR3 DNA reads TGTGCCTGGAGTGAGTTTGGACTAGCGGGGGACTACTCCTACGAGCAGTACTTC.

CDR3 loop: CASSLSPSGDQETQYF. In DNA, the CDR3 is TGTGCCAGCAGTTTATCGCCTAGCGGGGACCAAGAGACCCAGTACTTC. The rearrangement uses TRBV27 and TRBJ2-5, with TRBD2 matching 9 bases. This CDR3 region has 16 residues. V gave up 0 bases and J gave up 0 bases; unmatched junction bases: 2. Germline V gene lookup returns CDR1 MNHEY and CDR2 SMNVEV (reference sequence).

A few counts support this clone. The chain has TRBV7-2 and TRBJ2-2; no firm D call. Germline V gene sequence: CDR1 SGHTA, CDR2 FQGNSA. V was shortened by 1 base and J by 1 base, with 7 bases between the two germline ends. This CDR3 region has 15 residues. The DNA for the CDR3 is TGTGCCAGCAGCTTAGATTCAGAGAACACCGGGGAGCTGTTTTTT. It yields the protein CASSLDSENTGELFF.

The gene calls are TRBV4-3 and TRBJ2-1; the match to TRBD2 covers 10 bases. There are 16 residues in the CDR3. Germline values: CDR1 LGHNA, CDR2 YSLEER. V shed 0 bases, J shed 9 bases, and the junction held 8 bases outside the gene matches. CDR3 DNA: TGCGCCAGCAGCCAAGAAGAGAAGCGGGAGGGTCCTGAGCAGTTCTTC. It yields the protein CASSQEEKREGPEQFF.

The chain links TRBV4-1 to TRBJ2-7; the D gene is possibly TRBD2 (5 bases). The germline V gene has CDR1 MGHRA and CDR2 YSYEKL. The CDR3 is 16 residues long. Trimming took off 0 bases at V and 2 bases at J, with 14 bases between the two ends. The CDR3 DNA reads TGCGCCAGCAGCCAAGATCTGAGGGCCCTCACCTACGAGCAGTACTTC. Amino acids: CASSQDLRALTYEQYF.

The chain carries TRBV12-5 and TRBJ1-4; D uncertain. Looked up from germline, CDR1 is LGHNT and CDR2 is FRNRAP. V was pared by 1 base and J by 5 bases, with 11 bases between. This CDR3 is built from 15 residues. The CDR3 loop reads CASGLEAGENEKLFF. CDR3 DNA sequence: TGTGCTAGTGGTTTGGAGGCAGGCGAAAATGAAAAACTGTTTTTT.

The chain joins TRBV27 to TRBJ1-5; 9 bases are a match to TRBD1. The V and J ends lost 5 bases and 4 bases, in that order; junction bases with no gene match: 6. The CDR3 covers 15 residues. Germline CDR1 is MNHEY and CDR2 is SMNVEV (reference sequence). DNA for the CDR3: TGTGCCAGCAGTCGGGACAGGGAGGGAAATCAGCCCCAGCATTTT. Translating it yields CASSRDREGNQPQHF.

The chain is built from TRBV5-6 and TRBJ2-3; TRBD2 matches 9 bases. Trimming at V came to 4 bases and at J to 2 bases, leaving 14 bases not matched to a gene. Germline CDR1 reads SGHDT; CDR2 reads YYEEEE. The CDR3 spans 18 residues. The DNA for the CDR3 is TGTGCCAGCAGCCGACGACACCAAACTAGCGGGCTCACAGATACGCAGTATTTT. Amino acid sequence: CASSRRHQTSGLTDTQYF. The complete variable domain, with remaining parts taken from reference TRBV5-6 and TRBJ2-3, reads DAGVTQSPTHLIKTRGQQVTLRCSPKSGHDTVSWYQQALGQGPQFIFQYYEEEERQRGNFPDRFSGHQFPNYSSELNVNALLLGDSALYLCASSRRHQTSGLTDTQYFGPGTRLTVL.

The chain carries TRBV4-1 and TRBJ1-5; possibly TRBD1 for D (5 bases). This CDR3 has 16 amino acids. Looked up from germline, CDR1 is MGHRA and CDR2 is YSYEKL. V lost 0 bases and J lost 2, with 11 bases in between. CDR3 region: CASSQEPGGGNQPQHF. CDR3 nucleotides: TGCGCCAGCAGCCAAGAACCGGGGGGTGGCAATCAGCCCCAGCATTTT.

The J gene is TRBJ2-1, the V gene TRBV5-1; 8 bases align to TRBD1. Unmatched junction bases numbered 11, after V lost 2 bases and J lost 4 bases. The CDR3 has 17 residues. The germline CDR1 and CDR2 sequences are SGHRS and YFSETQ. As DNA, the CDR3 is TGCGCCAGCAGCTTTTTAGATCCGGGACAGGTTTACAATGAGCAGTTCTTC. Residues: CASSFLDPGQVYNEQFF.

The CDR3 nucleotides are TGTGCCAGTAGTAACCGGACTAATTTGGAGGACCAGCCCCAGCATTTT. The encoded protein is CASSNRTNLEDQPQHF. The chain has TRBV19 and TRBJ1-5, with unresolved D. Trimming took 4 bases from V and 7 from J, leaving 20 bases between them. Germline CDR1 reads LNHDA; CDR2 reads SQIVND (reference sequence). CDR3 length: 16 amino acids.

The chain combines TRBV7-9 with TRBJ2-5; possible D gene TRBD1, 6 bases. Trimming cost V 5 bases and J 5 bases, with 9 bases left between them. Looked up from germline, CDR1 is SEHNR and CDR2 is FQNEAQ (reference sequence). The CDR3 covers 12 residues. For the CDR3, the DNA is TGTGCCAGCAGCCGGACAGAGGAGACCCAGTACTTC. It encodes CASSRTEETQYF. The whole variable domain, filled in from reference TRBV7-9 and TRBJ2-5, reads DTGVSQNPRHKITKRGQNVTFRCDPISEHNRLYWYRQTLGQGPEFLTYFQNEAQLEKSRLLSDRFSAERPKGSFSTLEIQRTEQGDSAMYLCASSRTEETQYFGPGTRLLVL.

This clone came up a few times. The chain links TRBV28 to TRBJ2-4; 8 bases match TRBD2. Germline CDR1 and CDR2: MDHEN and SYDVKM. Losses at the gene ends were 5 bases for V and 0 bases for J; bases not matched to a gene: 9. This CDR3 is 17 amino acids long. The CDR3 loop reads CASSRAGASLAKNIQYF. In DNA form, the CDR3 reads TGTGCCAGCAGTAGAGCGGGAGCATCACTAGCCAAAAACATTCAGTACTTC. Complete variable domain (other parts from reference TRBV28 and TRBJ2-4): DVKVTQSSRYLVKRTGEKVFLECVQDMDHENMFWYRQDPGLGLRLIYFSYDVKMKEKGDIPEGYSVSREKKERFSLILESASTNQTSMYLCASSRAGASLAKNIQYFGAGTRLSVL.

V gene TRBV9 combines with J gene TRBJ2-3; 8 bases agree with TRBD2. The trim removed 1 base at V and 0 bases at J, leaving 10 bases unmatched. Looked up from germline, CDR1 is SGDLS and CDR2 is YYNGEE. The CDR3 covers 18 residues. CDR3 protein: CASSVKSGGESSTDTQYF. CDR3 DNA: TGTGCCAGCAGCGTAAAAAGCGGGGGAGAGTCTAGCACAGATACGCAGTATTTT.

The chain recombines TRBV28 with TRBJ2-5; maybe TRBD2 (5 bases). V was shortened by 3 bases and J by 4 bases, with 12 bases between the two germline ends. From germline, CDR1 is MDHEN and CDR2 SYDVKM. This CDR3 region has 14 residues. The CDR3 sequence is CASSLTGSGETQYF. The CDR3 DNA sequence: TGTGCCAGCAGTTTGACGGGGAGCGGAGAGACCCAGTACTTC.

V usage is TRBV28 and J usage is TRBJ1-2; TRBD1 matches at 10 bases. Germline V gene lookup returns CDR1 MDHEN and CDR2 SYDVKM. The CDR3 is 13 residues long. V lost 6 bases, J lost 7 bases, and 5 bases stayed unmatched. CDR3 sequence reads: CASSWDRGVGYTF. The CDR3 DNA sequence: TGTGCCAGCAGCTGGGACAGGGGAGTTGGCTACACCTTC.

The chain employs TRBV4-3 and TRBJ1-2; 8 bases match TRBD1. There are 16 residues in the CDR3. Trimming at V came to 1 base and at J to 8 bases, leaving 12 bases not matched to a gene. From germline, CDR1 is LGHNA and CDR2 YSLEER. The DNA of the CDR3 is TGCGCCAGCAGCCAAGGGCTAGGACAGGGCTTCGTGGGCTACACCTTC. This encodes CASSQGLGQGFVGYTF.

CDR3 residues: CASTTNLGYGAGNTIYF. As DNA, the CDR3 is TGCGCCAGCACCACCAATCTTGGGTATGGAGCTGGAAACACCATATATTTT. The V and J genes are TRBV23-1 and TRBJ1-3; D not certain. TRBV23-1 is an ORF for which the function is uncertain. This CDR3 is built from 17 residues. Trimming left V 7 bases short and J 2 bases short, with 21 bases between.

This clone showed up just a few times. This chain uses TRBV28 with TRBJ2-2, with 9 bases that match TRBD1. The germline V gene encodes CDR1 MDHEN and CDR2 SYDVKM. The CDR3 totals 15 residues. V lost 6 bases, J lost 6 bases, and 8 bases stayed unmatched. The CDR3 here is CASRPGQGAPGELFF. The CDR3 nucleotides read TGTGCCAGCAGACCGGGACAGGGTGCCCCCGGGGAGCTGTTTTTT.